These 31 T cell receptor beta chains came from one sample sequenced in a study of beta chain features in type 1 diabetes. Study outcomes and limitations: Type 1 diabetes patients had TCRB CDR3s that were shorter (moderately but significantly so) in all four CD4+ subsets.

Their antigen targets remain unknown. The study reverse transcribed the entire isolated RNA, so it sequenced expressed TCRB transcripts. Here immunoSEQ multiplex PCR was the method, and the copy in TCRdb shows in-frame clones only, minus some. The table records roughly 400,000 clones, over 9% of them present only once. Sequencing was done on a sample of central memory CD4+ T cells from blood. The receptors were gathered from a man aged 25-45 years with type 1 diabetes.

Only a few counts were recorded for this clone. The rearrangement uses TRBV4-2 and TRBJ2-2; 10 bases are a match to TRBD2. Germline V gives CDR1 LGHNA, CDR2 YNFKEQ. CDR3 length: 16 amino acids. V was pared by 2 bases and J by 5 bases, with 5 bases of the junction left unmatched. CDR3 DNA: TGTGCCAGCAGCCAACAAGCGGGAGGGGAAACCGGGGAGCTGTTTTTT. Its protein product is CASSQQAGGETGELFF.

The V gene is TRBV28, the J gene TRBJ1-5; TRBD1 is a possible D gene (6 bases). CDR3 length: 15 amino acids. With 6 bases removed from V and 0 bases from J, the gap between germline ends came to 12 bases. CDR1 is MDHEN and CDR2 is SYDVKM in the germline V gene. As DNA, the CDR3 is TGTGCCAGCAGCCCGGACAGCTTTAGCAATCAGCCCCAGCATTTT. The encoded protein is CASSPDSFSNQPQHF.

The rearrangement uses TRBV28 and TRBJ2-7, with 8 positions matching TRBD1. This CDR3 region has 15 residues. Germline loops: CDR1 MDHEN, CDR2 SYDVKM. V gave up 3 bases and J gave up 6 bases; unmatched junction bases: 10. CDR3 residues: CASSLPLTGAGEQYF. In DNA, the CDR3 is TGTGCCAGCAGTTTGCCTCTGACAGGGGCGGGCGAGCAGTACTTC.

This clone was counted many times. V is TRBV10-3 and J is TRBJ2-2; 10 bases line up with TRBD2. This CDR3 spans 17 amino acids. Trimming took 4 bases from V and 1 from J; bases not matched to a gene: 6. Germline loops: CDR1 ENHRY, CDR2 SYGVKD. The CDR3, as DNA: TGTGCCATCAGTGCCTCTAGCGGGAGAGAGAACACCGGGGAGCTGTTTTTT. Its protein product is CAISASSGRENTGELFF.

The table lists this clone with a few counts. V usage is TRBV4-2 and J usage is TRBJ1-1; unclear D gene. This CDR3 is 14 amino acids long. V was trimmed by 5 bases and J by 0 bases, leaving 10 bases between them. Looked up from germline, CDR1 is LGHNA and CDR2 is YNFKEQ. The CDR3 here is CASSKSDLNTEAFF. CDR3 nucleotide sequence: TGTGCCAGCAGCAAGAGCGACCTGAACACTGAAGCTTTCTTT.

This clone was counted a few times. This specimen includes other DNA sequences encoding the same CDR3. J is TRBJ1-5 and V is TRBV7-2; no clear D gene. The CDR3 runs 14 residues. Trimming took 4 bases from V and 2 from J, leaving 9 bases between them. CDR1 SGHTA and CDR2 FQGNSA come from the germline V gene. CDR3 in amino acids: CASSSKGGNQPQHF. CDR3 DNA: TGTGCCAGCAGCTCCAAGGGTGGCAATCAGCCCCAGCATTTT.

This chain connects TRBV7-2 to TRBJ1-1; D is uncertain. The CDR3 contains 13 residues. V was cut by 0 bases and J by 8 bases, with 10 bases left in between. Germline values: CDR1 SGHTA, CDR2 FQGNSA. CDR3 in amino acids: CASSLARQREAFF. The CDR3 DNA follows: TGTGCCAGCAGCTTAGCGAGGCAGAGGGAAGCTTTCTTT.

This clone was counted a few times. The chain recombines TRBV5-1 with TRBJ2-7; D uncertain. V shed 0 bases and J shed 7 bases, with 20 bases lying between them. The length of the CDR3 is 16 residues. Germline loops: CDR1 SGHRS, CDR2 YFSETQ. The CDR3 region is CASSLDNTYERREQYF. In nucleotides, the CDR3 is TGCGCCAGCAGCTTGGATAACACCTACGAGCGACGGGAGCAGTACTTC. The full variable domain, in which reference TRBV5-1 and TRBJ2-7 provide the parts outside the CDR3, is KAGVTQTPRYLIKTRGQQVTLSCSPISGHRSVSWYQQTPGQGLQFLFEYFSETQRNKGNFPGRFSGRQFSNSRSEMNVSTLELGDSALYLCASSLDNTYERREQYFGPGTRLTVT.

This chain connects TRBV27 to TRBJ2-7; TRBD1 matches 11 bases. Per germline, CDR1 MNHEY and CDR2 SMNVEV (reference sequence). The CDR3 sequence is 15 residues long. Losses at the gene ends were 6 bases for V and 2 bases for J; bases not matched to a gene: 6. CDR3 coding DNA: TGTGCCAGCAGACCACGGACAGGGGGCGCCTACGAGCAGTACTTC. This gives the protein CASRPRTGGAYEQYF.

V is TRBV19 and J is TRBJ2-7, with D uncertain. V lost 5 bases and J lost 3, with 5 bases in between. The CDR3 spans 11 residues. Germline V lookup: CDR1 LNHDA, CDR2 SQIVND (reference sequence). The CDR3 DNA follows: TGTGCCAGTAGTTTCGGCTACGAGCAGTACTTC. As protein: CASSFGYEQYF.

The genes are TRBV9 and TRBJ2-2; 11 bases agree with TRBD2. This CDR3 is built from 23 residues. V lost 0 bases to trimming and J lost 1 base; unmatched junction nucleotides: 20. From germline, CDR1 is SGDLS and CDR2 YYNGEE. CDR3 sequence: CASSVVFSQGNRLAGMNTGELFF. CDR3 DNA sequence: TGTGCCAGCAGCGTAGTCTTTTCCCAAGGGAACAGACTAGCGGGGATGAACACCGGGGAGCTGTTTTTT.

A few counts support this clone. The chain carries TRBV7-8 and TRBJ1-5; possibly TRBD1 for D (5 bases). This CDR3 has 14 amino acids. Between the trimmed V and J ends, which lost 5 bases and 5 bases, there was a span of 13 bases. Germline assignment: CDR1 SGHVS and CDR2 FQNEAQ. The CDR3 nucleotides read TGTGCCAGCAGCCTCCGGGACGCTTATCAGCCCCAGCATTTT. Protein product: CASSLRDAYQPQHF.

V usage is TRBV7-2 and J usage is TRBJ1-3, with D tentatively TRBD1 (6 bases). Looked up from germline, CDR1 is SGHTA and CDR2 is FQGNSA. Trimming left V 4 bases short and J 0 bases short, with 10 bases between. The length of the CDR3 is 15 residues. The CDR3: CASSSTQGSGNTIYF. The CDR3, as DNA: TGTGCCAGCAGCTCTACACAGGGCTCTGGAAACACCATATATTTT.

This clone was detected a few times. The rearrangement joins TRBV10-3 to TRBJ2-3; 11 nucleotides line up with TRBD2. The germline CDR1 and CDR2 sequences are ENHRY and SYGVKD. With V trimmed by 9 bases and J by 10 bases, 15 bases remained unmatched. This CDR3 region has 15 residues. The CDR3 DNA sequence: TGTGCCATTGATCCCGGGACTAGCGGAGCCGTCGCGCAGTATTTT. Its translation: CAIDPGTSGAVAQYF.

This clone was picked up a small number of times. The J gene is TRBJ2-1, the V gene TRBV27, with D perhaps TRBD1 (6 bases). The CDR3 runs 20 residues. Per the germline V gene, CDR1 is MNHEY and CDR2 is SMNVEV (reference sequence). Trimming shortened V by 5 bases and J by 3 bases, and 29 bases separated the two germline ends. The CDR3 is CASSLHSSTRGLRLYNEQFF. The CDR3 DNA reads as TGTGCCAGCAGTCTTCACTCCTCTACCAGGGGCTTGCGCCTCTACAATGAGCAGTTCTTC.

As regards this clone: Other DNA variants within this sample encode the same CDR3. The gene calls are TRBV6-5 and TRBJ2-3, with D perhaps TRBD1 or TRBD2 (5 bases each). This CDR3 comprises 13 residues. The germline V gene has CDR1 MNHEY and CDR2 SVGAGI. V was cut by 8 bases and J by 2 bases, with 11 bases left in between. This CDR3 is CASQRGPTDTQYF. In DNA, the CDR3 is TGTGCCAGCCAGAGGGGTCCCACAGATACGCAGTATTTT.

This clone turned up a few times. The J gene is TRBJ1-1, the V gene TRBV11-3; D is possibly TRBD1 (6 bases). The CDR3 spans 12 residues. V lost 3 bases, J lost 9 bases, and 11 bases lay in between. Germline V CDR1 and CDR2: SGHNT, YENEEA. The chain's CDR3 is CASSFRDKQAFF. The CDR3 DNA reads TGTGCCAGCAGCTTCCGGGACAAGCAAGCTTTCTTT. Combining the CDR3 with reference TRBV11-3 and TRBJ1-1 gives the whole variable domain EAGVVQSPRYKIIEKKQPVAFWCNPISGHNTLYWYLQNLGQGPELLIRYENEEAVDDSQLPKDRFSAERLKGVDSTLKIQPAELGDSAVYLCASSFRDKQAFFGQGTRLTVV.

Only a few counts were recorded for this clone. The V gene is TRBV5-1, the J gene TRBJ2-1; TRBD2 aligns across 15 bases. This CDR3 is 16 amino acids long. In germline, CDR1 is SGHRS, CDR2 YFSETQ. The V gene end was trimmed by 3 bases and the J gene end by 9 bases; junction bases not matched to a gene: 7. In nucleotides, the CDR3 is TGCGCCAGCAGCTCCTGGACTAGCGGGAGGGCCGGTGAGCAGTTCTTC. It translates to CASSSWTSGRAGEQFF.

This clone was detected only a few times. The chain recombines TRBV9 with TRBJ2-1; D unresolved. This CDR3 is built from 18 residues. The V end was cut by 1 base, the J end by 8 bases, with 25 bases between. Germline CDR1 is SGDLS and CDR2 is YYNGEE. CDR3 bases: TGTGCCAGCAGCGTATCAACCGGGTTCAAGTCTGGTCTCGATGAGCAGTTCTTC. It specifies CASSVSTGFKSGLDEQFF.

The chain is built from TRBV6-4 and TRBJ2-3, with D possibly matching TRBD2 (6 bases). Per the germline V gene, CDR1 is MRHNA and CDR2 is SNTAGT. Trimming stripped 4 bases from V and 3 bases from J, with 8 bases between. The CDR3 runs 13 residues. In DNA form, the CDR3 reads TGTGCCAGCAGTGCGGGACTGACAGATACGCAGTATTTT. This translates into CASSAGLTDTQYF.

This clone was seen more than once but under ten times. This chain links TRBV5-1 with TRBJ2-5; 7 nucleotides agree with TRBD1. Unmatched junction bases numbered 3, after V lost 1 base and J lost 3 bases. The length of the CDR3 is 14 residues. CDR1 and CDR2 (germline): SGHRS, YFSETQ. In DNA form, the CDR3 reads TGCGCCAGCAGCTTGAGCGACAGGGAAGAGACCCAGTACTTC. Translating it yields CASSLSDREETQYF.

There are a few counts of this clone. The chain employs TRBV29-1 and TRBJ1-5; D is uncertain. The CDR3 is 13 amino acids. Germline CDR1 and CDR2: SQVTM and ANQGSEA. Trimming took 7 bases from V and 3 from J, leaving 13 bases between them. CDR3 sequence reads: CSAAAGLNQPQHF. The CDR3 coding sequence is TGCAGCGCCGCCGCCGGCCTCAATCAGCCCCAGCATTTT. The whole variable domain, filled in from reference TRBV29-1 and TRBJ1-5, reads SAVISQKPSRDICQRGTSLTIQCQVDSQVTMMFWYRQQPGQSLTLIATANQGSEATYESGFVIDKFPISRPNLTFSTLTVSNMSPEDSSIYLCSAAAGLNQPQHFGDGTRLSIL.

This clone showed up just a few times. The J gene is TRBJ2-7, the V gene TRBV19; tentatively, D is TRBD2 (6 bases). In germline, CDR1 is LNHDA, CDR2 SQIVND (reference sequence). The CDR3 consists of 14 residues. V was cut by 4 bases and J by 3 bases, with 13 bases left in between. The CDR3 is CASSTGQDYYEQYF. In DNA, the CDR3 is TGTGCCAGTAGTACGGGTCAGGACTACTACGAGCAGTACTTC.

V usage is TRBV4-1 and J usage is TRBJ2-2; 14 bases fit TRBD2. Looked up from germline, CDR1 is MGHRA and CDR2 is YSYEKL. The CDR3 contains 18 residues. The V segment lost 0 bases and the J segment 6 bases; nucleotides outside the gene matches: 6. The CDR3 region is CASSQDQGGLAGAGELFF. CDR3 nucleotides: TGCGCCAGCAGCCAAGATCAAGGGGGACTAGCGGGAGCCGGGGAGCTGTTTTTT.

The CDR3 nucleotides are TGTGCCAGCAGGGGCGTAGGGCCCACTAATGAAAAACTGTTTTTT. Its translation: CASRGVGPTNEKLFF. The gene calls are TRBV6-1 and TRBJ1-4; no reliable D call. The germline V gene encodes CDR1 MNHNS and CDR2 SASEGT. CDR3 length equals 15 residues. Trimming stripped 6 bases from V and 2 bases from J, with 13 bases between.

V usage is TRBV27 and J usage is TRBJ1-2; D is unclear. V gave up 5 bases and J gave up 7 bases, with 14 bases separating them. The germline gives CDR1 MNHEY, CDR2 SMNVEV (reference sequence). The CDR3 length is 13 residues. CDR3 sequence: CASSLRPGGGYTF. The CDR3 region has the DNA TGTGCCAGCAGTCTTCGGCCCGGCGGTGGCTACACCTTC.

The sample holds a few counts of this clone. The chain joins TRBV15 to TRBJ1-3; 10 nucleotides align to TRBD1. V lost 1 base to trimming and J lost 2 bases; unmatched junction nucleotides: 5. This CDR3 comprises 17 residues. CDR1 and CDR2 from the germline V gene are LNHNV and YYDKDF (reference sequence). The chain's CDR3 is CATSRASGTGAGNTIYF. CDR3 DNA: TGTGCCACCAGCAGAGCCTCCGGGACAGGGGCTGGAAACACCATATATTTT.

This clone was recorded many times. The V and J genes are TRBV5-1 and TRBJ1-2, with 8 bases matching TRBD1. CDR1 is SGHRS, CDR2 YFSETQ, per germline. The CDR3 has 17 amino acids. The junction had 13 bases not matched to a gene; V was cut back by 0 bases and J by 6 bases. The CDR3 sequence is CASSLASGQASRDGYTF. As DNA, the CDR3 is TGCGCCAGCAGCTTGGCCTCGGGACAGGCCTCCCGAGATGGCTACACCTTC.

This sequence joins TRBV4-1 and TRBJ2-3; 9 positions match TRBD2. The junction had 7 bases not matched to a gene; V was cut back by 0 bases and J by 0 bases. There are 18 residues in the CDR3. Germline V lookup: CDR1 MGHRA, CDR2 YSYEKL. CDR3 DNA: TGCGCCAGCAGCCAAGAAAGTTTAGCGGGGGATAGCACAGATACGCAGTATTTT. Translating it yields CASSQESLAGDSTDTQYF.

This clone was found a few times. The rearrangement links TRBV4-2 to TRBJ2-3; no reliable D call. The CDR3 sequence is 11 residues long. Per germline, CDR1 LGHNA and CDR2 YNFKEQ. The V end lost 7 bases, the J end lost 5 bases, and 7 bases lay between the germline ends. CDR3 protein: CASTHGDTQYF. In DNA form, the CDR3 reads TGTGCCAGCACCCACGGAGATACGCAGTATTTT.

The chain joins TRBV11-3 to TRBJ1-2, with 7 bases that match TRBD1. Trimming cost V 4 bases and J 4 bases; bases outside gene matches: 3. The CDR3 has 13 amino acids. Germline V CDR1 and CDR2: SGHNT, YENEEA. The CDR3 region is CASSSQGSYGYTF. In DNA form, the CDR3 reads TGTGCCAGCAGCTCACAGGGGAGCTATGGCTACACCTTC. Looking up the rest from reference TRBV11-3 and TRBJ1-2 gives the full variable domain: EAGVVQSPRYKIIEKKQPVAFWCNPISGHNTLYWYLQNLGQGPELLIRYENEEAVDDSQLPKDRFSAERLKGVDSTLKIQPAELGDSAVYLCASSSQGSYGYTFGSGTRLTVV.